This note documents a single TCR beta chain sequence. This record comes from a study of technical replicates of blood from a few donors. The repertoire was sequenced with immunoSEQ multiplex PCR; TCRdb's copy has only in-frame clones and lacks some. The sample records fewer than 100,000 clones, 90% to 96% being singletons. Trimming took 5 bases from V and 4 from J; bases not matched to a gene: 13. The CDR3 has 16 amino acids. Per the germline V gene, CDR1 is SGHTA and CDR2 is FQGNSA. The gene calls are TRBV7-2 and TRBJ1-2, with TRBD1 identical over 7 bases. Sequenced sample: T cells isolated from PBMCs. This sequence was found in a human donor in good health. The CDR3: CASSLTTGHLLYGYTF. CDR3 coding DNA: TGTGCCAGCAGCCTAACGACAGGGCACCTCCTCTATGGCTACACCTTC.